The 21 T cell receptor beta chains below come from one sample, sequenced in a study of blood T cell repertoires in COVID-19. Generated by immunoSEQ multiplex PCR, the TCRdb table keeps only in-frame clones and is missing some. Found here are fewer than 250,000 clones, 85% to 95% of them singletons; the top ten hold around 0.83%. The sample was peripheral blood. These receptors were obtained from a man under 40 with COVID-19, enrolled during active disease.

The V call is TRBV12-3 or TRBV12-4, the J call TRBJ2-7, with a weak D call TRBD2 (5 bases). Trimming took 6 bases from V and 3 from J, leaving 9 bases between them. This CDR3 comprises 12 residues. The CDR3 sequence is CASSPGFYEQYF. The CDR3 DNA sequence: TGTGCCAGCAGCCCGGGATTCTACGAGCAGTACTTC.

V usage is TRBV6-5 and J usage is TRBJ2-2; 8 bases map to TRBD1. Germline V lookup: CDR1 MNHEY, CDR2 SVGAGI. Trimming removed 4 bases from V and 3 bases from J; junction bases left unmatched: 4. The length of the CDR3 is 15 residues. In nucleotides, the CDR3 is TGTGCCAGCAGTTTGGACAGGGCGCACACCGGGGAGCTGTTTTTT. This gives the protein CASSLDRAHTGELFF.

The chain links TRBV11-2 to TRBJ1-4; D may be TRBD1 (6 bases). Trimming cost V 0 bases and J 10 bases, with 18 bases left between them. There are 16 residues in the CDR3. Germline CDR1 is SGHAT and CDR2 is FQNNGV. Here the CDR3 DNA reads TGTGCCAGCAGCTTAGATCCGGGGACAAGACCTGGAAAACTGTTTTTT. It codes for CASSLDPGTRPGKLFF.

CDR3 coding DNA: TGTGCCAGCAGCTTATGGCAGAGCGACCGGGGCTACACCTTC. Translating it yields CASSLWQSDRGYTF. The genes are TRBV7-9 and TRBJ1-2; D gene ambiguous. Trimming cost V 2 bases and J 8 bases, with 15 bases left between them. Germline values: CDR1 SEHNR, CDR2 FQNEAQ (reference sequence). The CDR3 covers 14 residues. Filled out from reference TRBV7-9 and TRBJ1-2, the complete variable domain reads DTGVSQNPRHKITKRGQNVTFRCDPISEHNRLYWYRQTLGQGPEFLTYFQNEAQLEKSRLLSDRFSAERPKGSFSTLEIQRTEQGDSAMYLCASSLWQSDRGYTFGSGTRLTVV.

The chain is built from TRBV5-1 and TRBJ2-3; 9 nucleotides align to TRBD2. Germline V lookup: CDR1 SGHRS, CDR2 YFSETQ. The V and J ends lost 4 bases and 2 bases, in that order; junction bases with no gene match: 8. The CDR3 consists of 16 residues. CDR3 sequence (DNA): TGCGCCAGCAGCCCCATAGCGGGGGTAGCCACAGATACGCAGTATTTT. Translating gives CASSPIAGVATDTQYF.

This clone was recorded a few times. The genes are TRBV9 and TRBJ1-1, with TRBD1 matching 7 bases. Germline assignment: CDR1 SGDLS and CDR2 YYNGEE. With 0 bases clipped from V and 0 bases from J, the junction kept 11 bases outside the gene matches. This CDR3 is built from 18 residues. This CDR3 is CASSVAPTGPSMNTEAFF. CDR3 DNA sequence: TGTGCCAGCAGCGTAGCCCCGACAGGGCCCTCCATGAACACTGAAGCTTTCTTT.

The chain couples TRBV19 to TRBJ1-2; TRBD1 might be the D (5 bases). Germline V gene lookup returns CDR1 LNHDA and CDR2 SQIVND (reference sequence). CDR3 length equals 14 residues. Trimming took 5 bases from V and 5 from J, leaving 15 bases between them. The CDR3 loop is CASSPRGGVYGYTF. CDR3 nucleotides: TGTGCCAGTAGTCCCCGGGGAGGGGTATATGGCTACACCTTC.

The V gene is TRBV14, the J gene TRBJ2-7; the D is unclear. V lost 0 bases and J 7 bases, leaving 7 bases between the germline ends. Germline V gives CDR1 SGHDN, CDR2 FVKESK. This CDR3 contains 12 residues. The CDR3 nucleotides read TGTGCCAGCAGCCAAGATCCCAGAGAGCAGTACTTC. Protein sequence: CASSQDPREQYF. Combining the CDR3 with reference TRBV14 and TRBJ2-7 gives the whole variable domain EAGVTQFPSHSVIEKGQTVTLRCDPISGHDNLYWYRRVMGKEIKFLLHFVKESKQDESGMPNNRFLAERTGGTYSTLKVQPAELEDSGVYFCASSQDPREQYFGPGTRLTVT.

The chain links TRBV5-1 to TRBJ2-3; perhaps TRBD2 as D (5 bases). Trimming removed 0 bases from V and 2 bases from J, with 10 bases in between. This CDR3 contains 15 residues. The V gene's germline CDR1 is SGHRS and CDR2 YFSETQ. CDR3 DNA: TGCGCCAGCAGCTTGGGGGTGGGAGACACAGATACGCAGTATTTT. Translating it yields CASSLGVGDTDTQYF.

The sample holds one count of this clone. The rearrangement uses TRBV5-1 and TRBJ2-6; TRBD1 matches at 9 bases. In germline, CDR1 is SGHRS, CDR2 YFSETQ. V shed 2 bases, J shed 4 bases, and the junction held 4 bases outside the gene matches. The CDR3 consists of 16 residues. CDR3 nucleotides: TGCGCCAGCAGCTTAGGACAGGGGCCCGGGGCCAACGTCCTGACTTTC. This codes for CASSLGQGPGANVLTF.

The J gene is TRBJ2-5, the V gene TRBV29-1; 10 bases map to TRBD1. The CDR3 extends over 13 amino acids. Trimming removed 8 bases from V and 5 bases from J; junction bases left unmatched: 8. Germline loops: CDR1 SQVTM, CDR2 ANQGSEA. CDR3 sequence reads: CSLRQGAWETQYF. The DNA of the CDR3 is TGCAGCCTTAGACAGGGGGCCTGGGAGACCCAGTACTTC.

This clone was detected only a few times. The J gene is TRBJ2-1, the V gene TRBV7-3; TRBD2 matches 9 bases. This CDR3 comprises 15 residues. With 5 bases clipped from V and 6 bases from J, the junction kept 8 bases outside the gene matches. The germline V gene has CDR1 SGHTA and CDR2 FQGTGA. This CDR3 is CASSLTGGGANEQFF. In DNA, the CDR3 is TGTGCCAGCAGCCTTACGGGCGGGGGGGCCAATGAGCAGTTCTTC.

The table lists this clone with a few counts. The chain recombines TRBV5-1 with TRBJ2-2; a weak D match, TRBD2 (5 bases). Germline loops: CDR1 SGHRS, CDR2 YFSETQ. The CDR3 covers 15 residues. Trimming left V 0 bases short and J 2 bases short, with 8 bases between. CDR3 protein: CASSLGRGNTGELFF. The CDR3 DNA reads TGCGCCAGCAGCTTGGGCCGGGGAAACACCGGGGAGCTGTTTTTT. The whole variable domain, remainder taken from reference TRBV5-1 and TRBJ2-2, is KAGVTQTPRYLIKTRGQQVTLSCSPISGHRSVSWYQQTPGQGLQFLFEYFSETQRNKGNFPGRFSGRQFSNSRSEMNVSTLELGDSALYLCASSLGRGNTGELFFGEGSRLTVL.

Of note for this clone: Additional DNA sequences in this sample encode the identical CDR3. The chain couples TRBV7-2 to TRBJ1-6; the match to TRBD1 covers 7 bases. J lost 3 bases, V lost 1 base, and 0 bases had no gene match. The CDR3 is 15 residues long. In germline, CDR1 is SGHTA, CDR2 FQGNSA. Written as DNA, the CDR3 is TGTGCCAGCAGCTTAGGGACAGGCTATAATTCACCCCTCCACTTT. Translating gives CASSLGTGYNSPLHF.

This chain uses TRBV4-2 with TRBJ1-5, with 7 positions matching TRBD1. Germline CDR1 is LGHNA and CDR2 is YNFKEQ. The ends lost 1 base at V and 7 bases at J; junction bases unmatched: 1. This CDR3 has 13 residues. In DNA form, the CDR3 reads TGTGCCAGCAGCCAAGGAGGGGGCCAGCCCCAGCATTTT. It specifies CASSQGGGQPQHF.

As concerns this clone: The sample contains more than one DNA sequence encoding this CDR3. The CDR3 DNA follows: TGTGCCAGCAGTTCCGGCAATCAGCCCCAGCATTTT. It specifies CASSSGNQPQHF. The chain carries TRBV6-5 and TRBJ1-5; D not resolved. Germline lookup yields CDR1 MNHEY and CDR2 SVGAGI. This CDR3 contains 12 residues. Trimming pared 4 bases from V and 2 bases from J, leaving 3 bases between.

The chain combines TRBV6-5 with TRBJ2-7, with D tentatively TRBD1 (6 bases). V lost 0 bases, J lost 3 bases, and 12 bases lay in between. This CDR3 is built from 15 residues. Germline V lookup: CDR1 MNHEY, CDR2 SVGAGI. The CDR3 DNA reads TGTGCCAGCAGTTACTCGGGACATAACCACTACGAGCAGTACTTC. It is translated as CASSYSGHNHYEQYF.

The chain has TRBV10-1 and TRBJ1-1; the match to TRBD1 covers 9 bases. In germline, CDR1 is WNHNN, CDR2 SYGVQD (reference sequence). Trimming cost V 5 bases and J 8 bases; bases outside gene matches: 6. This CDR3 region has 13 residues. CDR3 amino acids: CASSQTGGTEAFF. CDR3 bases: TGCGCCAGCAGTCAAACAGGGGGCACCGAAGCTTTCTTT.

The CDR3 spells CASSENLGASEAFF. The CDR3 DNA reads TGTGCCAGCAGTGAAAATTTGGGGGCGAGTGAAGCTTTCTTT. V and J are TRBV6-4 and TRBJ1-1; the D gene is possibly TRBD1 (6 bases). Between the trimmed V and J ends, which lost 3 bases and 7 bases, there was a span of 15 bases. CDR1 MRHNA and CDR2 SNTAGT come from the germline V gene. The CDR3 consists of 14 residues.

The chain is built from TRBV30 and TRBJ2-1; the match to TRBD1 covers 8 bases. V lost 3 bases and J lost 3; bases outside the gene matches: 16. Germline V CDR1 and CDR2: GTSNPN, SVGIG (reference sequence). This CDR3 region has 18 residues. The CDR3 sequence is CAWRASYTGTGYYNEQFF. In nucleotides, the CDR3 is TGTGCCTGGAGGGCGTCCTATACGGGGACAGGATACTACAATGAGCAGTTCTTC.

The CDR3 is CASSSGQGGREAFF. The CDR3 coding sequence is TGTGCCAGCAGCTCAGGACAGGGAGGTAGGGAAGCTTTCTTT. The chain uses TRBV7-2 and TRBJ1-1; 8 bases agree with TRBD1. V dropped 4 bases and J dropped 8; count of bases not matched to a gene: 9. Germline V gene data show CDR1 as SGHTA and CDR2 as FQGNSA. The CDR3 totals 14 residues.